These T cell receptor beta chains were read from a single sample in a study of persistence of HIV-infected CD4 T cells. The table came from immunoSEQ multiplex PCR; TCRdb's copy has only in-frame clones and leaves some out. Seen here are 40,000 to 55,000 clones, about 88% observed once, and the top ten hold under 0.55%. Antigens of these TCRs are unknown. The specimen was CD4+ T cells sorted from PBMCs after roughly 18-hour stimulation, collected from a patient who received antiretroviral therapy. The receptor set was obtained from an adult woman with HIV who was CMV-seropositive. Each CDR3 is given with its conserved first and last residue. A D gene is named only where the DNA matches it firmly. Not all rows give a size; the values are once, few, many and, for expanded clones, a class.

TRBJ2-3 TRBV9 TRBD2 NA CASSVVRDVSGGPTDTQYF TGTGCCAGCAGCGTAGTTCGGGATGTGAGCGGGGGACCCACAGATACGCAGTATTTT
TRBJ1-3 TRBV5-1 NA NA CASSTGGFSGNTIYF TGCGCCAGCAGCACCGGGGGCTTCTCTGGAAACACCATATATTTT
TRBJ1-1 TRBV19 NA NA CASSIRFQTNTEAFF TGTGCCAGTAGTATCCGGTTTCAGACGAACACTGAAGCTTTCTTT
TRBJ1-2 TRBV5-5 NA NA CASSFSGEGGYTF TGTGCCAGCAGCTTTTCCGGGGAGGGTGGCTACACCTTC
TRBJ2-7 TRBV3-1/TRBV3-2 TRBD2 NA CASSQGVAGAFYEQYF TGTGCCAGCAGCCAAGGAGTAGCGGGGGCCTTCTACGAGCAGTACTTC
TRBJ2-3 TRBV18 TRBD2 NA CASSPSGGQSDTQYF TGTGCCAGCTCACCCTCGGGGGGGCAGTCAGATACGCAGTATTTT
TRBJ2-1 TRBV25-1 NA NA CASSEFGGGHYNEQFF TGTGCCAGCAGTGAATTTGGGGGGGGGCACTACAATGAGCAGTTCTTC
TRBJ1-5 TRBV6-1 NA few CASSDRWDQPQHF TGTGCCAGCAGTGACAGGTGGGATCAGCCCCAGCATTTT
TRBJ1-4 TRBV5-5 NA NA CASSLLSVLNEKLFF TGTGCCAGCAGCTTGTTGTCAGTGCTAAATGAAAAACTGTTTTTT
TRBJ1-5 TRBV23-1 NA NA CASSQSAGDLGNQPQHF TGCGCCAGCAGTCAATCCGCGGGGGATTTGGGCAATCAGCCCCAGCATTTT
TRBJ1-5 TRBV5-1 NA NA CASSPMTGGNQPQHF TGCGCCAGCAGCCCCATGACTGGAGGCAATCAGCCCCAGCATTTT
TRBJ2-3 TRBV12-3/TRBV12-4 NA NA CASSRRDTQYF TGTGCCAGCAGTCGAAGGGATACGCAGTATTTT
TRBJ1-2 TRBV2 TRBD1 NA CASSESGTGLSYGYTF TGTGCCAGCAGTGAATCTGGGACAGGGCTTAGCTATGGCTACACCTTC
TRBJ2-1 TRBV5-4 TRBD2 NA CASSFSTSGYNEQFF TGTGCCAGCAGCTTCTCGACTAGCGGGTACAATGAGCAGTTCTTC
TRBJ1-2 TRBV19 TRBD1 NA CASSKTGADYGYTF TGTGCCAGTAGCAAGACAGGGGCCGACTATGGCTACACCTTC
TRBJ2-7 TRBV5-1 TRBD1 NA CASSLVPTTTGTDEQYF TGCGCCAGCAGCTTGGTCCCGACTACGACAGGGACGGATGAGCAGTACTTC
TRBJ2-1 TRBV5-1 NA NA CASSFSQGGEQFF TGCGCCAGCAGCTTTTCACAGGGAGGTGAGCAGTTCTTC
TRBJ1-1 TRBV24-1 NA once CATRGSDTEAFF TGTGCCACCAGGGGGTCTGACACTGAAGCTTTCTTT
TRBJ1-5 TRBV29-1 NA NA CSVETAGQPQHF TGCAGCGTTGAAACTGCGGGTCAGCCCCAGCATTTT
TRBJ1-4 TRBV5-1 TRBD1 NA CASSGRDRVGEKLFF TGCGCCAGCAGCGGACGGGACAGGGTTGGGGAAAAACTGTTTTTT
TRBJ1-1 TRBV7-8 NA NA CASSPTDRRENTEAFF TGTGCCAGCAGCCCGACAGACAGGAGGGAGAACACTGAAGCTTTCTTT
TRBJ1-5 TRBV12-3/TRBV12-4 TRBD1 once CASGQGVHQPQHF TGTGCCAGCGGGCAGGGGGTTCATCAGCCCCAGCATTTT
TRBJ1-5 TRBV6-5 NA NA CASSYAAGRDQPQHF TGTGCCAGCAGTTATGCGGCAGGGAGAGATCAGCCCCAGCATTTT
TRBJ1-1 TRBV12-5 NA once CASGLTLGQGVNTEAFF TGTGCTAGTGGCCTCACCCTGGGGCAGGGAGTGAACACTGAAGCTTTCTTT
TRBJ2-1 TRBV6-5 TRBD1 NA CASSPGTGVYNVILF TGTGCCAGCAGCCCCGGGACAGGAGTCTACAATGTAATTCTCTTC
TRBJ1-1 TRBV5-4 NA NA CASSPQNRDPEAFF TGTGCCAGCAGCCCACAAAACAGGGACCCTGAAGCTTTCTTT
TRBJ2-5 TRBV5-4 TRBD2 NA CASSPGGVGRQETQYF TGTGCCAGCAGCCCGGGGGGGGTAGGGAGGCAAGAGACCCAGTACTTC
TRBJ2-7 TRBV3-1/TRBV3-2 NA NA CASSQLTGFYEQYF TGTGCCAGCAGCCAATTGACAGGTTTCTACGAGCAGTACTTC
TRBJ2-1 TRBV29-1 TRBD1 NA CSVDVRGPKFF TGCAGCGTTGACGTCAGGGGGCCGAAGTTCTTC
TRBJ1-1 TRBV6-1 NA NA CASSERTGPTEAFF TGTGCCAGCAGTGAACGAACAGGACCCACTGAAGCTTTCTTT
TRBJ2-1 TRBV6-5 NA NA CASVKVPYNEQFF TGTGCCAGCGTAAAAGTCCCCTACAATGAGCAGTTCTTC
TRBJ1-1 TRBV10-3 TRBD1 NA CAIGGTEYTEAFF TGTGCCATCGGTGGGACAGAATACACTGAAGCTTTCTTT
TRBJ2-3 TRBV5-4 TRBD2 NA CASSLGLAGGRDTQYF TGTGCCAGCAGCTTAGGACTAGCGGGGGGGCGCGATACGCAGTATTTT
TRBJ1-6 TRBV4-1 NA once CASSQDGGGSSYNSPLHF TGCGCCAGCAGCCAAGATGGTGGCGGGAGCTCCTATAATTCACCCCTCCACTTT
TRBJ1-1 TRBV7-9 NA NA CASSLETHWNTEAFF TGTGCCAGCAGCTTAGAAACCCACTGGAACACTGAAGCTTTCTTT
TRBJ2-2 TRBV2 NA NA CASSLNEAGELFF TGTGCCAGCAGCTTAAACGAAGCCGGGGAGCTGTTTTTT
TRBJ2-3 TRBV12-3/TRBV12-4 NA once CASSTVDTQYF TGTGCCAGCAGTACTGTGGATACGCAGTATTTT
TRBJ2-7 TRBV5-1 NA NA CASSGGTTSPYEQYF TGCGCCAGCAGCGGCGGGACAACGAGTCCCTACGAGCAGTACTTC
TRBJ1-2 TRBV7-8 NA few CASSPAGDRGYTF TGTGCCAGCAGCCCAGCAGGGGACCGCGGCTACACCTTC
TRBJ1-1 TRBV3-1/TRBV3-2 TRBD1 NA CASSHGGGGGTEAFF TGTGCCAGCAGCCACGGAGGGGGCGGGGGCACTGAAGCTTTCTTT
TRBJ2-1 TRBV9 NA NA CASSVTLGLYNEQFF TGTGCCAGCAGCGTAACCCTCGGACTGTACAATGAGCAGTTCTTC
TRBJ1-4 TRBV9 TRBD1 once CASSVMAGGHTNEKLFF TGTGCCAGCAGCGTTATGGCAGGGGGCCACACTAATGAAAAACTGTTTTTT
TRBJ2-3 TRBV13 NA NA CASSSTSGTDTQYF TGTGCCAGCAGCTCGACTAGTGGGACAGATACGCAGTATTTT
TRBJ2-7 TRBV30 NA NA CAWSFRPGGSYEQYF TGTGCCTGGAGTTTTCGACCGGGTGGGTCCTACGAGCAGTACTTC
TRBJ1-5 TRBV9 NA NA CASSVAPGPNQPQHF TGTGCCAGCAGCGTAGCCCCAGGCCCGAATCAGCCCCAGCATTTT
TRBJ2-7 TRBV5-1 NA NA CASSLSGPSYEQYF TGCGCCAGCAGCTTGTCGGGCCCCTCTTACGAGCAGTACTTC
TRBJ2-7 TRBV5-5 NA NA CASSLGALSYEQYF TGTGCCAGCAGCTTGGGGGCCCTCTCCTACGAGCAGTACTTC
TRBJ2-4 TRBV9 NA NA CASSTTGNFDEPGNIQYF TGTGCCAGCAGCACCACAGGCAATTTCGACGAACCCGGAAACATTCAGTACTTC
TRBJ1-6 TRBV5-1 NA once CASSQGLISPLHF TGCGCCAGCAGCCAGGGGCTAATTTCACCCCTCCACTTT
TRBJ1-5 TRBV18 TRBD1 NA CASSLGQGHLSVQHF TGTGCCAGCTCCCTTGGACAGGGACACCTTTCCGTACAGCATTTT
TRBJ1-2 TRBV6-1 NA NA CASSEVGQPRNYGYTF TGTGCCAGCAGTGAAGTTGGACAGCCTCGAAACTATGGCTACACCTTC
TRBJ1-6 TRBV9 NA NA CASSVGGGGNSPLHF TGTGCCAGCAGCGTAGGCGGCGGGGGTAATTCACCCCTCCACTTT
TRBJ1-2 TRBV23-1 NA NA CASSEEGYTF TGCGCCAGCAGTGAGGAGGGCTACACCTTC
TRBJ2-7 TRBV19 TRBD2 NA CASSIDGGSYEQYF TGTGCCAGTAGTATAGACGGGGGGTCCTACGAGCAGTACTTC
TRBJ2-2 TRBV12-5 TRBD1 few CASGLRTGGMRSNTGELFF TGTGCTAGTGGTTTGAGGACAGGGGGCATGAGATCGAACACCGGGGAGCTGTTTTTT
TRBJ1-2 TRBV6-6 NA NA CASSYSNSKYLYGYTF TGTGCCAGCAGTTACTCGAATAGCAAATACCTCTATGGCTACACCTTC
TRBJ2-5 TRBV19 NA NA CASSIDAGETQYF TGTGCCAGTAGTATAGATGCGGGAGAGACCCAGTACTTC
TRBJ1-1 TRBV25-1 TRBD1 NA CASRGTGRNTEAFF TGTGCCAGCAGGGGGACAGGTAGAAACACTGAAGCTTTCTTT
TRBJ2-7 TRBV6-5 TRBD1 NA CASSYWTGQEQYF TGTGCCAGCAGTTACTGGACAGGCCAAGAGCAGTACTTC
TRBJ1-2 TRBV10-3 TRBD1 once CAMSPTGGYGYTF TGTGCCATGAGTCCGACAGGGGGCTATGGCTACACCTTC